Following are 24 T cell receptor beta chains from one sample sequenced in a study of neurological immune-mediated disorders. TCRdb used MiXCR to reprocess the 5' RACE reads, holding one entry per CDR3 protein. The sample records 87,000 or so distinct CDR3 sequences, roughly 3.5% being singletons. Sequenced material: PBMCs. These receptors were taken from a woman in her forties or fifties with multiple sclerosis.

This clonotype was picked up many times. The rearrangement uses TRBV20-1 and TRBJ2-7; D might be TRBD1 (5 bases). The CDR3 has 13 residues. V was cut by 5 bases and J by 3 bases, with 14 bases left in between. CDR1 and CDR2 (germline): DFQATT, SNEGSKA (reference sequence). The CDR3 DNA reads TGCAGTGCTCTGTTGCCCGACAGCTACGAGCAGTACTTC. As protein: CSALLPDSYEQYF.

This clonotype was counted ten times or more. J is TRBJ1-4 and V is TRBV9; 9 bases are shared with TRBD1. CDR1 and CDR2 from the germline V gene are SGDLS and YYNGEE. V was clipped by 3 bases and J by 7 bases; unmatched bases: 7. The CDR3 covers 15 residues. The CDR3 DNA is TGTGCCAGCAGCGGGGCCGGGACAGGGACTGAAAAACTGTTTTTT. Amino acid sequence: CASSGAGTGTEKLFF.

This clonotype occurred many times. This sequence joins TRBV6-1 and TRBJ2-1; possible D gene TRBD1, 6 bases. The germline CDR1 and CDR2 sequences are MNHNS and SASEGT. V was cut by 7 bases and J by 7 bases, with 20 bases left in between. This CDR3 comprises 15 residues. The CDR3 here is CASNTRGRERNEQFF. The CDR3 DNA sequence: TGTGCCAGCAATACCAGGGGCAGGGAGAGGAATGAGCAGTTCTTC.

Many counts were recorded for this clonotype. The rearrangement uses TRBV4-1 and TRBJ1-2, with unresolved D. The V gene's germline CDR1 is MGHRA and CDR2 YSYEKL. This CDR3 is 16 amino acids long. Trimming left V 1 base short and J 2 bases short, with 14 bases between. Here the CDR3 DNA reads TGCGCCAGCAGCCAAGTCTTCGGGAACGGAAACTATGGCTACACCTTC. This translates into CASSQVFGNGNYGYTF.

This clonotype was observed many times. V is TRBV7-8 and J is TRBJ2-7, with D unresolved. The V and J ends lost 5 bases and 2 bases respectively, with 7 bases between them. In germline, CDR1 is SGHVS, CDR2 FQNEAQ. The CDR3 spans 12 residues. CDR3 sequence: CASSQNTYEQYF. The CDR3 coding sequence is TGTGCCAGCAGCCAAAATACCTACGAGCAGTACTTC.

In its sample, this clonotype was seen many times. The chain employs TRBV20-1 and TRBJ1-1; D is undetermined. The germline V gene encodes CDR1 DFQATT and CDR2 SNEGSKA (reference sequence). The V and J ends lost 6 bases and 0 bases respectively, with 8 bases between them. The CDR3 length is 12 residues. The CDR3 loop reads CSALILNTEAFF. The CDR3 region has the DNA TGCAGTGCCCTAATACTGAACACTGAAGCTTTCTTT.

The table lists this clonotype with many counts. The chain's CDR3 is CSARSSRRLHEQYF. In DNA form, the CDR3 reads TGCAGTGCTAGGAGTTCGCGGAGGTTACACGAGCAGTACTTC. The chain has TRBV20-1 and TRBJ2-7, with a tentative D call TRBD2 (5 bases). CDR1 and CDR2 from the germline V gene are DFQATT and SNEGSKA (reference sequence). V gave up 3 bases and J gave up 5 bases, with 17 bases separating them. The CDR3 length is 14 residues.

The rearrangement links TRBV4-3 to TRBJ2-5; TRBD2 is a possible D gene (6 bases). Looked up from germline, CDR1 is LGHNA and CDR2 is YSLEER. With 0 bases removed from V and 5 bases from J, the gap between germline ends came to 10 bases. There are 14 residues in the CDR3. The CDR3 bases are TGCGCCAGCAGCCAAGAAAGCCGGGAGGAGACCCAGTACTTC. This gives the protein CASSQESREETQYF.

Concerning this clonotype: One end of the junction varies from germline; a read error may be responsible. The rearrangement links TRBV20-1 to TRBJ1-5; 8 bases align to TRBD1. The V gene's germline CDR1 is DFQATT and CDR2 SNEGSKA (reference sequence). This CDR3 is 13 amino acids long. The CDR3 loop reads CSASGTGFKTQNF. CDR3 bases: TGCAGTGCTTCCGGGACAGGTTTTAAGACCCAGAATTTT.

This clonotype has ten or more counts. The chain uses TRBV29-1 and TRBJ2-5, with D perhaps TRBD1 or TRBD2 (5 bases each). Trimming removed 4 bases from V and 0 bases from J, with 6 bases in between. The CDR3 extends over 12 amino acids. CDR1 and CDR2 (germline): SQVTM, ANQGSEA. The CDR3 loop is CSVGGYQETQYF. The CDR3 DNA reads TGCAGCGTTGGGGGGTACCAAGAGACCCAGTACTTC.

The table lists this clonotype with many counts. V is TRBV5-1 and J is TRBJ1-4, with 9 bases identical to TRBD1. This CDR3 comprises 14 residues. The germline CDR1 and CDR2 sequences are SGHRS and YFSETQ. Trimming removed 4 bases from V and 8 bases from J; junction bases left unmatched: 6. CDR3 residues: CASSHGQGPEKLFF. CDR3 in DNA: TGCGCCAGCAGCCACGGACAGGGGCCAGAAAAACTGTTTTTT.

There are many counts of this clonotype. The gene calls are TRBV9 and TRBJ1-2, with D perhaps matching TRBD1 (5 bases). The CDR3 runs 13 residues. Germline V gene sequence: CDR1 SGDLS, CDR2 YYNGEE. V gave up 4 bases and J gave up 5 bases, with 12 bases separating them. In DNA form, the CDR3 reads TGTGCCAGCAGCCCGCAGGGAGCTTATGGCTACACCTTC. Protein product: CASSPQGAYGYTF.

There are many counts of this clonotype. The gene calls are TRBV15 and TRBJ1-3; D is uncertain. V was cut by 0 bases and J by 0 bases, with 9 bases left in between. Germline V lookup: CDR1 LNHNV, CDR2 YYDKDF (reference sequence). The CDR3 covers 16 residues. The CDR3 reads CATSRDLSSSGNTIYF. DNA of the CDR3: TGTGCCACCAGCAGAGATCTCAGTAGCTCTGGAAACACCATATATTTT.

This chain uses TRBV5-1 with TRBJ1-6; tentative D call: TRBD1 (6 bases). CDR1 and CDR2 from the germline V gene are SGHRS and YFSETQ. V was clipped by 4 bases and J by 14 bases, with 16 bases between them. CDR3 length: 13 residues. CDR3 DNA sequence: TGCGCCAGCAGCAACACGACAGGTGAAACCCTCCACTTT. Translated, it gives CASSNTTGETLHF.

The chain couples TRBV4-3 to TRBJ1-6, with D uncertain. Per the germline V gene, CDR1 is LGHNA and CDR2 is YSLEER. Trimming left V 0 bases short and J 0 bases short, with 6 bases between. This CDR3 contains 16 residues. The CDR3 DNA follows: TGCGCCAGCAGCCAAGATCAAAGCTCCTATAATTCACCCCTCCACTTT. Protein product: CASSQDQSSYNSPLHF.

This clonotype came up many times. The chain couples TRBV6-5 to TRBJ2-1; D not resolved. Trimming took 2 bases from V and 2 from J, leaving 10 bases between them. CDR1 MNHEY and CDR2 SVGAGI come from the germline V gene. This CDR3 is 15 amino acids long. The CDR3 here is CASSYGTVTYNEQFF. The CDR3 bases are TGTGCCAGCAGTTACGGAACAGTAACCTACAATGAGCAGTTCTTC.

At least ten counts were recorded for this clonotype. This rearrangement joins TRBV3-1 to TRBJ1-1, with unresolved D. Germline V gene lookup returns CDR1 LGHDT and CDR2 YNNKEL (reference sequence). V lost 5 bases and J 5 bases, leaving 15 bases between the germline ends. This CDR3 comprises 14 residues. The CDR3 DNA reads TGTGCCAGCAGCTTTGGCCGCGGCGAAACTGAAGCTTTCTTT. Its protein is CASSFGRGETEAFF.

Only a few counts were recorded for this clonotype. This chain connects TRBV7-2 to TRBJ2-5, with a possible D match to TRBD2 (7 bases). Germline CDR1 reads SGHTA; CDR2 reads FQGNSA. There are 14 residues in the CDR3. V was shortened by 5 bases and J by 4 bases, with 14 bases between the two germline ends. In DNA, the CDR3 is TGTGCCAGCAGCCTAGGGGGGGGCGTAGAGACCCAGTACTTC. This gives the protein CASSLGGGVETQYF.

The chain links TRBV4-3 to TRBJ1-2; D not resolved. The CDR3 extends over 14 amino acids. V was cut by 1 base and J by 8 bases, with 14 bases left in between. CDR1 LGHNA and CDR2 YSLEER come from the germline V gene. The DNA of the CDR3 is TGCGCCAGCAGCCAAGGGGCTGGGGAAGGCGGCTACACCTTC. Encoded protein: CASSQGAGEGGYTF.

About this clonotype: This may come from a read error, since a much larger clone is one base off. This rearrangement joins TRBV4-3 to TRBJ2-3, with D uncertain. V lost 5 bases to trimming and J lost 6 bases, with 12 bases between them. The CDR3 has 13 residues. Germline values: CDR1 LGHNA, CDR2 YSLEER. The CDR3 region is CASSSTPVDTQYF. Written as DNA, the CDR3 is TGCGCCAGCAGCTCCACTCCGGTGGATACGCAGTATTTT.

The sample holds many counts of this clonotype. This chain uses TRBV12-3 or TRBV12-4 with TRBJ2-3; D is undetermined. Deletions cut 3 bases from V and 0 bases from J, with 4 bases between. CDR3 length: 13 amino acids. CDR3 protein: CASSFVSTDTQYF. The CDR3 DNA is TGTGCCAGCAGTTTCGTTAGCACAGATACGCAGTATTTT.

This clonotype was seen ten or more times. The chain employs TRBV11-2 and TRBJ2-1, with D possibly matching TRBD2 (6 bases). Trimming cost V 5 bases and J 0 bases, with 11 bases left between them. The germline CDR1 and CDR2 sequences are SGHAT and FQNNGV. The CDR3 runs 15 residues. For the CDR3, the DNA is TGTGCCAGCAGCCCGGGGGAAAGCTCCTACAATGAGCAGTTCTTC. This sequence encodes CASSPGESSYNEQFF.

This clonotype was observed at least ten times. CDR3 loop: CASSLMGNSGYTF. CDR3 nucleotides: TGTGCCAGCAGTTTAATGGGAAATAGTGGCTACACCTTC. This sequence joins TRBV12-3 or TRBV12-4 and TRBJ1-2; unclear D gene. The CDR3 is made up of 13 amino acids. V dropped 2 bases and J dropped 7 bases, with 11 bases sitting between them.

This clonotype was picked up many times. The rearrangement uses TRBV12-3 or TRBV12-4 and TRBJ2-7; the match to TRBD2 covers 7 bases. The CDR3 is made up of 14 amino acids. Trimming took 7 bases from V and 0 from J; bases not matched to a gene: 6. Here the CDR3 DNA reads TGTGCCAGCACCCGGGGCGGGGGCTCCTACGAGCAGTACTTC. Translated: CASTRGGGSYEQYF.